This note documents a single T cell receptor beta chain sequence. The germline CDR1 and CDR2 sequences are MDHEN and SYDVKM. This CDR3 has 16 residues. V gave up 7 bases and J gave up 3 bases, with 18 bases separating them. Method: immunoSEQ multiplex PCR; TCRdb's copy keeps in-frame clones and lacks some. The table lists about 100,000 clones, nearly 95% of them singletons. Surgery without prior neoadjuvant therapy was the treatment of the selected pancreatic ductal adenocarcinoma patients. The data belong to a study of T cells in pancreatic ductal adenocarcinoma. This clonotype was obtained from a human donor with pancreatic ductal adenocarcinoma. The sequencing input was PBMCs. The J gene is TRBJ1-4, the V gene TRBV28, with TRBD1 as a possible D gene (5 bases). CDR3 in amino acids: CASKGGRRGANEKLFF. DNA for the CDR3: TGTGCCAGCAAGGGCGGCCGGAGGGGAGCTAATGAAAAACTGTTTTTT.